Listed here are 30 T cell receptor beta chains from one sample, sequenced in a study of blood T cell repertoires in COVID-19. TCRdb keeps only in-frame clones here, not all; method: immunoSEQ multiplex PCR. Altogether hundreds of thousands of clones are present, 70% to 90% being singletons, with the ten largest covering 10% to 15%. The sample taken for sequencing was peripheral blood. The origin of the receptors is a woman aged 65 to 85 with COVID-19, enrolled during active disease.

About this clone: This likely comes from a read error, as the CDR3 has no conserved phenylalanine or tryptophan at its end. Because the CDR3's place on the DNA is in doubt, the DNA is left out and the CDR3 is given as listed by TCRdb. The chain joins TRBV27 to TRBJ1-5. Counting both end residues, the CDR3 totals 12 amino acids. Germline V CDR1 and CDR2: MNHEY, SMNVEV (reference sequence). CDR3 loop: CASSWDSRKASI.

The chain joins TRBV29-1 to TRBJ1-1; 9 bases align to TRBD1. The CDR3 loop spans 14 amino acids. The germline V gene encodes CDR1 SQVTM and CDR2 ANQGSEA. V gave up 6 bases and J gave up 5 bases; unmatched junction bases: 10. As DNA, the CDR3 is TGCAGCGTCCCCACAGGGGGCGCAGAGACTGAAGCTTTCTTT. This translates into CSVPTGGAETEAFF.

This rearrangement joins TRBV21-1 to TRBJ1-6. TRBV21-1 is tagged as a pseudogene. The CDR3 has 15 residues. The CDR3 DNA is TGTGCCAGCAGCAGTGAGGGGCTGGGAGGCTCACCCCTCCACTTT. Translation gives CASSSEGLGGSPLHF.

This rearrangement joins TRBV10-3 to TRBJ1-1; TRBD1 matches 8 bases. This CDR3 has 14 amino acids. V shed 6 bases, J shed 1 base, and the junction held 4 bases outside the gene matches. Germline V lookup: CDR1 ENHRY, CDR2 SYGVKD. CDR3 amino acids: CAIRAGTGNTEAFF. The DNA of the CDR3 is TGTGCCATCAGAGCCGGGACAGGGAACACTGAAGCTTTCTTT.

The genes are TRBV7-9 and TRBJ1-2; D unresolved. Trimming shortened V by 3 bases and J by 6 bases, and 11 bases separated the two germline ends. Germline loops: CDR1 SEHNR, CDR2 FQNEAQ (reference sequence). This CDR3 has 13 amino acids. The CDR3 loop is CASSFSDGDGYTF. Written as DNA, the CDR3 is TGTGCCAGCAGCTTTAGCGACGGGGATGGCTACACCTTC. Together with reference TRBV7-9 and TRBJ1-2, the CDR3 gives the full variable domain: DTGVSQNPRHKITKRGQNVTFRCDPISEHNRLYWYRQTLGQGPEFLTYFQNEAQLEKSRLLSDRFSAERPKGSFSTLEIQRTEQGDSAMYLCASSFSDGDGYTFGSGTRLTVV.

This clone was recorded once. The chain recombines TRBV29-1 with TRBJ1-4; TRBD1 matches 7 bases. V lost 5 bases to trimming and J lost 10 bases; unmatched junction nucleotides: 10. The CDR3 loop spans 13 amino acids. CDR1 and CDR2 (germline): SQVTM, ANQGSEA. CDR3 protein: CSVLLGGEGKLFF. The CDR3 DNA sequence: TGCAGCGTTCTATTAGGGGGCGAAGGAAAACTGTTTTTT.

This clone showed up many times. The V call is TRBV7-2, the J call TRBJ1-3; no firm D call. Trimming removed 7 bases from V and 2 bases from J, with 21 bases in between. This CDR3 comprises 17 residues. Germline V gene data show CDR1 as SGHTA and CDR2 as FQGNSA. The CDR3 sequence: CASTLNTQLNTGNTIYF. CDR3 nucleotides: TGTGCCAGCACCCTAAATACACAGTTAAACACTGGAAACACCATATATTTT.

The genes are TRBV7-2 and TRBJ2-3; 11 positions match TRBD2. Looked up from germline, CDR1 is SGHTA and CDR2 is FQGNSA. Germline trimming cut 6 bases from V and 5 bases from J; bases unmatched to any gene: 4. CDR3 length: 14 residues. CDR3 protein: CASSFLAGGDTQYF. DNA of the CDR3: TGTGCCAGCAGTTTCCTAGCGGGGGGAGATACGCAGTATTTT.

The genes are TRBV7-9 and TRBJ1-4, with 9 positions matching TRBD1. This CDR3 has 17 amino acids. V dropped 3 bases and J dropped 4; count of bases not matched to a gene: 9. The germline V gene has CDR1 SEHNR and CDR2 FQNEAQ (reference sequence). This CDR3 reads CASSFPGQGSYNEKLFF. Here the CDR3 DNA reads TGTGCCAGCAGCTTCCCGGGACAGGGTAGTTATAATGAAAAACTGTTTTTT.

The chain has TRBV11-3 and TRBJ2-5; 7 bases fit TRBD1. The CDR3 has 14 residues. Trimming removed 10 bases from V and 6 bases from J; junction bases left unmatched: 14. CDR1 SGHNT and CDR2 YENEEA come from the germline V gene. The CDR3 DNA reads TGTGCCATCGATTCCCGGACAGGCGGAAAGACCCAGTACTTC. Its protein is CAIDSRTGGKTQYF. Based on the CDR3 plus reference TRBV11-3 and TRBJ2-5, the full variable domain is EAGVVQSPRYKIIEKKQPVAFWCNPISGHNTLYWYLQNLGQGPELLIRYENEEAVDDSQLPKDRFSAERLKGVDSTLKIQPAELGDSAVYLCAIDSRTGGKTQYFGPGTRLLVL.

About this clone: This same CDR3 is encoded by further DNA sequences in the sample. The rearrangement links TRBV19 to TRBJ1-2; 8 nucleotides match TRBD1. This CDR3 comprises 15 residues. CDR1 LNHDA and CDR2 SQIVND come from the germline V gene (reference sequence). With 2 bases clipped from V and 2 bases from J, the junction kept 4 bases outside the gene matches. The CDR3 spells CASSISGQGNYGYTF. The CDR3 nucleotides are TGTGCCAGTAGTATAAGCGGACAGGGAAACTATGGCTACACCTTC.

This chain connects TRBV12-3 or TRBV12-4 to TRBJ1-6; a possible D gene is TRBD1 (5 bases). Trimming stripped 7 bases from V and 9 bases from J, with 13 bases between. There are 13 residues in the CDR3. CDR3: CASINTGGSPLHF. DNA of the CDR3: TGTGCCAGCATCAACACCGGGGGTTCACCCCTCCACTTT.

The rearrangement joins TRBV5-1 to TRBJ2-1, with 10 bases that match TRBD2. This CDR3 comprises 14 residues. Germline values: CDR1 SGHRS, CDR2 YFSETQ. V shed 0 bases and J 12 bases; nucleotides not matched to a gene: 6. The CDR3 DNA follows: TGCGCCAGCAGCTTGGGGCTAGCGGGGGAGGCGCAGTTCTTC. As protein: CASSLGLAGEAQFF.

The genes are TRBV7-9 and TRBJ2-3, with D possibly being TRBD1 (6 bases). The CDR3 spans 17 residues. Germline assignment: CDR1 SEHNR and CDR2 FQNEAQ (reference sequence). V lost 2 bases and J 4 bases, leaving 19 bases between the germline ends. The CDR3 nucleotides read TGTGCCAGCAGCTTAATTCTAATGGACAGAAGGCCAGATACGCAGTATTTT. Protein: CASSLILMDRRPDTQYF. Filled out from reference TRBV7-9 and TRBJ2-3, the complete variable domain reads DTGVSQNPRHKITKRGQNVTFRCDPISEHNRLYWYRQTLGQGPEFLTYFQNEAQLEKSRLLSDRFSAERPKGSFSTLEIQRTEQGDSAMYLCASSLILMDRRPDTQYFGPGTRLTVL.

V gene TRBV5-1 combines with J gene TRBJ1-4; D is unclear. The V gene's germline CDR1 is SGHRS and CDR2 YFSETQ. The CDR3 covers 15 residues. Between the trimmed V and J ends, which lost 0 bases and 6 bases, there was a span of 12 bases. This CDR3 is CASSLGGNSHEKLFF. DNA for the CDR3: TGCGCCAGCAGCTTGGGAGGGAATTCTCATGAAAAACTGTTTTTT. The full variable domain, its missing parts supplied by reference TRBV5-1 and TRBJ1-4, is KAGVTQTPRYLIKTRGQQVTLSCSPISGHRSVSWYQQTPGQGLQFLFEYFSETQRNKGNFPGRFSGRQFSNSRSEMNVSTLELGDSALYLCASSLGGNSHEKLFFGSGTQLSVL.

This clone was recorded a few times. The gene calls are TRBV5-4 and TRBJ1-2, with D perhaps TRBD1 (5 bases). Per germline, CDR1 SGHNT and CDR2 YYREEE (reference sequence). This CDR3 has 14 residues. V lost 4 bases and J 4 bases, leaving 14 bases between the germline ends. The CDR3: CASSPIQAVYGYTF. CDR3 sequence (DNA): TGTGCCAGCAGCCCGATACAGGCCGTCTATGGCTACACCTTC.

This clone has a handful of counts. Other DNA sequences within the sample encode an identical CDR3. The J gene is TRBJ1-1, the V gene TRBV5-6, with no clear D. CDR3 length: 11 residues. CDR1 is SGHDT and CDR2 is YYEEEE in the germline V gene. V lost 3 bases and J lost 5, with 5 bases in between. The CDR3 region is CASSSQTEAFF. In DNA form, the CDR3 reads TGTGCCAGCAGCTCCCAGACTGAAGCTTTCTTT.

The V and J genes are TRBV2 and TRBJ1-5, with a tentative D call TRBD1 (5 bases). Trimming pared 1 base from V and 2 bases from J, leaving 6 bases between. The CDR3 length is 14 residues. In germline, CDR1 is SNHLY, CDR2 FYNNEI. The chain's CDR3 is CASSEGQRNQPQHF. The CDR3 DNA reads as TGTGCCAGCAGTGAAGGACAGCGCAATCAGCCCCAGCATTTT. The whole variable domain, remainder taken from reference TRBV2 and TRBJ1-5, is EPEVTQTPSHQVTQMGQEVILRCVPISNHLYFYWYRQILGQKVEFLVSFYNNEISEKSEIFDDQFSVERPDGSNFTLKIRSTKLEDSAMYFCASSEGQRNQPQHFGDGTRLSIL.

The chain employs TRBV5-1 and TRBJ1-1; D is unclear. The CDR3 is 13 amino acids. Trimming took off 2 bases at V and 1 base at J, with 6 bases between the two ends. Germline V gene lookup returns CDR1 SGHRS and CDR2 YFSETQ. The CDR3 spells CASSFMANTEAFF. CDR3 in DNA: TGCGCCAGCAGCTTCATGGCGAACACTGAAGCTTTCTTT. Based on the CDR3 plus reference TRBV5-1 and TRBJ1-1, the full variable domain is KAGVTQTPRYLIKTRGQQVTLSCSPISGHRSVSWYQQTPGQGLQFLFEYFSETQRNKGNFPGRFSGRQFSNSRSEMNVSTLELGDSALYLCASSFMANTEAFFGQGTRLTVV.

The chain couples TRBV5-1 to TRBJ1-6; a weak D match, TRBD1 (6 bases). This CDR3 is built from 16 residues. Germline V CDR1 and CDR2: SGHRS, YFSETQ. V was shortened by 3 bases and J by 5 bases, with 15 bases between the two germline ends. This CDR3 reads CASSWGPDRDNSPLHF. In nucleotides, the CDR3 is TGCGCCAGCAGCTGGGGCCCGGACAGAGATAATTCACCCCTCCACTTT.

The J gene is TRBJ2-1, the V gene TRBV19; the match to TRBD2 covers 8 bases. With V trimmed by 5 bases and J by 6 bases, 9 bases remained unmatched. The CDR3 spans 15 residues. The germline gives CDR1 LNHDA, CDR2 SQIVND (reference sequence). The CDR3 nucleotides read TGTGCCAGTAGTGCCCGGGGGGGGCCAAGCAATGAGCAGTTCTTC. Translation: CASSARGGPSNEQFF. Full variable domain (rest looked up from reference TRBV19 and TRBJ2-1): DGGITQSPKYLFRKEGQNVTLSCEQNLNHDAMYWYRQDPGQGLRLIYYSQIVNDFQKGDIAEGYSVSREKKESFPLTVTSAQKNPTAFYLCASSARGGPSNEQFFGPGTRLTVL.

The genes are TRBV28 and TRBJ1-1; D perhaps matches TRBD1 (6 bases). The V and J ends lost 4 bases and 0 bases respectively, with 18 bases between them. Germline assignment: CDR1 MDHEN and CDR2 SYDVKM. CDR3 length: 17 amino acids. As DNA, the CDR3 is TGTGCCAGCAGTTCGCCAGGGGCCGTAGGAATGAACACTGAAGCTTTCTTT. Amino acids: CASSSPGAVGMNTEAFF.

V is TRBV6-5 and J is TRBJ2-5; possible D gene TRBD2, 6 bases. CDR3 size: 15 residues. Trimming removed 6 bases at V and 2 bases at J, with 16 bases between. Germline V gene sequence: CDR1 MNHEY, CDR2 SVGAGI. The CDR3 DNA follows: TGTGCCAGCAGCCGCTTGAGACTAGTACAAGAGACCCAGTACTTC. Translated: CASSRLRLVQETQYF.

This chain uses TRBV28 with TRBJ2-5; 7 positions match TRBD1. CDR1 is MDHEN and CDR2 is SYDVKM in the germline V gene. Unmatched junction bases numbered 12, after V lost 6 bases and J lost 2 bases. The CDR3 sequence is 16 residues long. CDR3 region: CASRSHPGQSQETQYF. The CDR3 DNA sequence: TGTGCCAGCAGATCACATCCGGGACAGTCTCAAGAGACCCAGTACTTC.

This chain connects TRBV27 to TRBJ2-5; D possibly corresponds to TRBD2 (5 bases). Trimming took off 3 bases at V and 4 bases at J, with 9 bases between the two ends. The CDR3 consists of 13 residues. Germline V gene data show CDR1 as MNHEY and CDR2 as SMNVEV (reference sequence). The CDR3 nucleotides read TGTGCCAGCAGTTTCGGTAGCGTAGAGACCCAGTACTTC. Protein: CASSFGSVETQYF.

V is TRBV3-1 (or the pseudogene TRBV3-2) and J is TRBJ2-5, with 11 bases aligning to TRBD2. This CDR3 has 15 amino acids. The trim removed 10 bases at V and 4 bases at J, leaving 11 bases unmatched. Germline V gene lookup returns CDR1 LGHDT and CDR2 YNNKEL (reference sequence). CDR3 sequence reads: CATAVAGGPGETQYF. CDR3 coding DNA: TGTGCCACCGCGGTAGCGGGGGGGCCCGGAGAGACCCAGTACTTC.

This clone appeared a few times. Within the sample, other DNA sequences also encode this same CDR3. This chain connects TRBV18 to TRBJ1-1; no clear D. The CDR3 is 13 residues long. Germline V gene data show CDR1 as KGHSH and CDR2 as LQKENI. The ends were cut back, 2 bases at V and 2 bases at J, with 6 bases in the middle. The CDR3 loop is CASSPGQNTEAFF. CDR3 bases: TGTGCCAGCTCACCAGGGCAAAACACTGAAGCTTTCTTT.

The genes are TRBV3-1 (or the pseudogene TRBV3-2) and TRBJ1-5; 8 bases match TRBD1. The CDR3 is 15 amino acids. The V and J ends lost 3 bases and 2 bases, in that order; junction bases with no gene match: 3. Germline V CDR1 and CDR2: LGHDT, YNNKEL (reference sequence). CDR3: CASSQQGAGNQPQHF. The DNA for the CDR3 is TGTGCCAGCAGCCAGCAGGGGGCCGGCAATCAGCCCCAGCATTTT.

This clone was detected once. The V gene is TRBV30, the J gene TRBJ1-5, with D possibly TRBD1 on 6 matching bases. Germline CDR1 GTSNPN, CDR2 SVGIG (reference sequence). This CDR3 spans 14 amino acids. Between the trimmed V and J ends, which lost 5 bases and 3 bases, there was a span of 14 bases. The CDR3 reads CAWGRGGFNQPQHF. CDR3 DNA sequence: TGTGCCTGGGGTCGAGGGGGATTCAATCAGCCCCAGCATTTT.

The V call is TRBV4-1, the J call TRBJ2-2; perhaps TRBD1 as D (6 bases). CDR3 size: 15 residues. V was pared by 1 base and J by 9 bases, with 15 bases between. CDR1 and CDR2 (germline): MGHRA, YSYEKL. The CDR3 DNA follows: TGCGCCAGCAGCCAAGCGGACAGCCGGACCCGGGAGCTGTTTTTT. Translation: CASSQADSRTRELFF.